Shown below are 10 T cell receptor beta chains from a single sample sequenced in a study of cytomegalovirus exposure and HLA in healthy donors. In the PCR, 60 Vbeta and 13 Jbeta primers were used. Sequencing used immunoSEQ multiplex PCR; TCRdb keeps in-frame clones, though not all of them. The table lists more than 150,000 clones, around four fifths of them singletons, with around 2.8% in the top ten. The sample comprised PBMCs. Every receptor here comes from a woman between 45 and 60 years old in good health and CMV-seropositive.

This clone was observed a few times. The rearrangement joins TRBV7-3 to TRBJ1-1; unclear D gene. CDR1 and CDR2 from the germline V gene are SGHTA and FQGTGA. This CDR3 is 14 amino acids long. The V gene lost 6 bases and the J gene lost 4 bases, with 15 bases spanning the gap. This CDR3 reads CASSLPGSGTEAFF. In DNA form, the CDR3 reads TGTGCCAGCAGTTTACCGGGGAGCGGCACTGAAGCTTTCTTT.

The V call is TRBV19, the J call TRBJ2-1; D remains unclear. The germline V and J ends were trimmed by 4 bases and 2 bases, with 12 bases remaining between them. CDR1 LNHDA and CDR2 SQIVND come from the germline V gene (reference sequence). The CDR3 runs 15 residues. The CDR3 reads CASSTGFGAYNEQFF. CDR3 coding DNA: TGTGCCAGTAGTACAGGCTTTGGCGCCTACAATGAGCAGTTCTTC.

J is TRBJ1-4 and V is TRBV7-9; 10 nucleotides align to TRBD1. The CDR3 length is 18 residues. V shed 2 bases and J 6 bases; nucleotides not matched to a gene: 12. Germline CDR1 reads SEHNR; CDR2 reads FQNEAQ (reference sequence). The CDR3 sequence: CASSLIGTGVQWDEKLFF. The CDR3, as DNA: TGTGCCAGCAGCTTAATCGGGACAGGGGTGCAGTGGGATGAAAAACTGTTTTTT.

As for this clone: Germline is not matched at one junction end, which may reflect a read error. The J gene is TRBJ2-7, the V gene TRBV7-9; D unresolved. Per germline, CDR1 SEHNR and CDR2 FQNEAQ (reference sequence). The CDR3 contains 14 residues. CDR3 coding DNA: TGTTCCAGCAGCTATCCGAGCCTCGGCTACGAGCAGTACTTC. It yields the protein CSSSYPSLGYEQYF. The full variable domain, with the rest looked up from reference TRBV7-9 and TRBJ2-7, is DTGVSQNPRHKITKRGQNVTFRCDPISEHNRLYWYRQTLGQGPEFLTYFQNEAQLEKSRLLSDRFSAERPKGSFSTLEIQRTEQGDSAMYLCSSSYPSLGYEQYFGPGTRLTVT.

V usage is TRBV7-2 and J usage is TRBJ2-3, with TRBD2 matching 8 bases. The V gene end was trimmed by 3 bases and the J gene end by 2 bases; junction bases not matched to a gene: 10. The CDR3 has 17 amino acids. Germline V lookup: CDR1 SGHTA, CDR2 FQGNSA. The CDR3 DNA reads TGTGCCAGCAGCTTCCCCCGGACTAGCCCCCACACAGATACGCAGTATTTT. Translated: CASSFPRTSPHTDTQYF.

The V and J genes are TRBV1 and TRBJ2-1; no check of the table's D call, TRBD1, against the DNA was made. TRBV1 is noted as a pseudogene. The CDR3 is made up of 14 amino acids. The CDR3 region is CTSPMGQVYNEQFF. In DNA form, the CDR3 reads TGCACCAGCCCAATGGGACAGGTCTACAATGAGCAGTTCTTC.

The V gene is TRBV7-9, the J gene TRBJ1-1; D gene unclear. The germline gives CDR1 SEHNR, CDR2 FQNEAQ (reference sequence). The CDR3 runs to 14 residues. Trimming cost V 7 bases and J 0 bases, with 12 bases left between them. The CDR3 DNA reads TGTGCCAGCACCTTTATGTCAGTGAACACTGAAGCTTTCTTT. Protein product: CASTFMSVNTEAFF. The whole variable domain, remainder taken from reference TRBV7-9 and TRBJ1-1, is DTGVSQNPRHKITKRGQNVTFRCDPISEHNRLYWYRQTLGQGPEFLTYFQNEAQLEKSRLLSDRFSAERPKGSFSTLEIQRTEQGDSAMYLCASTFMSVNTEAFFGQGTRLTVV.

This clone appeared a few times. This sequence joins TRBV6-5 and TRBJ1-4; D may be TRBD1 (6 bases). Germline loops: CDR1 MNHEY, CDR2 SVGAGI. CDR3 length equals 15 residues. The V and J ends lost 5 bases and 8 bases respectively, with 18 bases between them. The CDR3 DNA is TGTGCCAGCAGTCTGGCAGGGGTGGGCTCCGAAAAACTGTTTTTT. It codes for CASSLAGVGSEKLFF.

The chain recombines TRBV7-2 with TRBJ2-1; 10 nucleotides match TRBD1. The CDR3 has 15 residues. V shed 5 bases, J shed 3 bases, and the junction held 4 bases outside the gene matches. Germline V CDR1 and CDR2: SGHTA, FQGNSA. CDR3 region: CASSRGQGGYNEQFF. Here the CDR3 DNA reads TGTGCCAGCAGCCGAGGACAGGGGGGCTACAATGAGCAGTTCTTC.

This clone was detected only once. This chain uses TRBV10-3 with TRBJ1-1; unclear D gene. CDR1 is ENHRY, CDR2 SYGVKD, per germline. V was shortened by 0 bases and J by 1 base, with 12 bases between the two germline ends. CDR3 size: 16 residues. In DNA, the CDR3 is TGTGCCATCAGTGAGTCCCGCCCGCGGGGGAACACTGAAGCTTTCTTT. This translates into CAISESRPRGNTEAFF.